The 16 T cell receptor beta chains reported below all come from one sample, sequenced in a study of vaccination effects on CD4 cells after COVID-19. Following a roughly 10-day culture, CD4+ T cells were purified. No cognate antigen is known for these TCRs. The assay was immunoSEQ multiplex PCR, and TCRdb's table has in-frame clones only and misses some. Of around 41,000 clones detected, roughly 87% appear once; the ten largest clones hold nearly 3%. The sequencing used CD4+ T cells from PBMCs cultured without peptide, collected before COVID-19 vaccination. The receptors here all came from a human donor who received a COVID-19 vaccine.

This chain connects TRBV5-1 to TRBJ1-1; no clear D. Trimming stripped 0 bases from V and 0 bases from J, with 12 bases between. CDR1 and CDR2 from the germline V gene are SGHRS and YFSETQ. This CDR3 region has 16 residues. The CDR3 spells CASSLDGSYMNTEAFF. For the CDR3, the DNA is TGCGCCAGCAGCTTGGACGGCAGTTACATGAACACTGAAGCTTTCTTT.

The chain combines TRBV6-2 or TRBV6-3 with TRBJ1-6; D possibly corresponds to TRBD1 (5 bases). Trimming cost V 2 bases and J 0 bases, with 11 bases left between them. Per the germline V gene, CDR1 is MNHEY and CDR2 is SVGEGT. CDR3 length: 17 amino acids. The CDR3 loop reads CASSYRSGSSYNSPLHF. CDR3 nucleotides: TGTGCCAGCAGTTACCGTTCAGGGAGCTCCTATAATTCACCCCTCCACTTT.

The chain combines TRBV5-6 with TRBJ1-3; D might be TRBD1 (5 bases). Looked up from germline, CDR1 is SGHDT and CDR2 is YYEEEE. Between the trimmed V and J ends, which lost 4 bases and 0 bases, there was a span of 14 bases. The CDR3 covers 16 residues. The CDR3 is CASSRSDSTSGNTIYF. Written as DNA, the CDR3 is TGTGCCAGCAGCCGAAGTGACAGCACCTCTGGAAACACCATATATTTT.

This clone was found once. The V call is TRBV3-1 (or the pseudogene TRBV3-2), the J call TRBJ1-3, with D possibly being TRBD1 (6 bases). The CDR3 covers 16 residues. Germline V gene lookup returns CDR1 LGHDT and CDR2 YNNKEL (reference sequence). V was shortened by 4 bases and J by 4 bases, with 17 bases between the two germline ends. CDR3: CASSRGQDLSGNTIYF. In DNA, the CDR3 is TGTGCCAGCAGCCGGGGGCAGGATCTCTCAGGAAACACCATATATTTT.

CDR3 in amino acids: CASSGVDNVLTF. For the CDR3, the DNA is TGTGCCAGCAGCGGTGTGGACAACGTCCTGACTTTC. This chain links TRBV7-9 with TRBJ2-6; D is ambiguous. With 5 bases removed from V and 9 bases from J, the gap between germline ends came to 8 bases. Germline V gives CDR1 SEHNR, CDR2 FQNEAQ (reference sequence). The CDR3 is 12 residues long.

V gene TRBV2 combines with J gene TRBJ2-5; 11 bases line up with TRBD1. The ends lost 7 bases at V and 5 bases at J; junction bases unmatched: 9. The germline CDR1 and CDR2 sequences are SNHLY and FYNNEI. The CDR3 has 15 residues. The CDR3 spells CASTPGQGVGETQYF. CDR3 DNA: TGTGCCAGCACGCCGGGACAGGGGGTAGGGGAGACCCAGTACTTC.

V usage is TRBV24-1 and J usage is TRBJ2-3, with a possible D match to TRBD2 (5 bases). The CDR3 covers 13 residues. Germline V gene sequence: CDR1 KGHDR, CDR2 SFDVKD. V was trimmed by 3 bases and J by 8 bases, leaving 11 bases between them. CDR3 residues: CATSDIGLSTQYF. DNA for the CDR3: TGTGCCACCAGTGATATAGGACTGAGTACGCAGTATTTT.

The V and J genes are TRBV12-5 and TRBJ2-7; D is perhaps TRBD2 (5 bases). Trimming took 6 bases from V and 4 from J, leaving 10 bases between them. CDR3 length: 12 amino acids. Germline assignment: CDR1 LGHNT and CDR2 FRNRAP. The CDR3 DNA follows: TGTGCTAGTGGCCCGGGATCTTACGAGCAGTACGTC. This translates into CASGPGSYEQYV.

The chain uses TRBV6-2 or TRBV6-3 and TRBJ1-5, with TRBD1 as a possible D gene (5 bases). V was cut by 3 bases and J by 4 bases, with 10 bases left in between. The CDR3 runs to 14 residues. In germline, CDR1 is MNHEY, CDR2 SVGEGT. Written as DNA, the CDR3 is TGTGCCAGCAGTTATGGGACGTTAAATCAGCCCCAGCATTTT. Amino acids: CASSYGTLNQPQHF.

This sequence joins TRBV6-6 and TRBJ1-6; tentatively, D is TRBD1 (5 bases). The V end was cut by 5 bases, the J end by 6 bases, with 20 bases between. Germline CDR1 reads MNHNY; CDR2 reads SVGAGI (reference sequence). The CDR3 extends over 17 amino acids. This CDR3 reads CASSPTAGGGGNSPLHF. The CDR3 DNA reads as TGTGCCAGCAGTCCGACAGCGGGGGGTGGGGGTAATTCACCCCTCCACTTT.

This sequence joins TRBV19 and TRBJ2-6, with a tentative D call TRBD1 (5 bases). This CDR3 spans 16 amino acids. The germline gives CDR1 LNHDA, CDR2 SQIVND (reference sequence). Trimming took 3 bases from V and 2 from J, leaving 11 bases between them. As DNA, the CDR3 is TGTGCCAGTAGTATTATTAGGGGCGCTGGGGCCAACGTCCTGACTTTC. Encoded protein: CASSIIRGAGANVLTF.

The chain is built from TRBV18 and TRBJ2-6, with 9 bases that match TRBD1. Germline loops: CDR1 KGHSH, CDR2 LQKENI. V trimming: 7 bases; J trimming: 0 bases; junction bases outside the gene matches: 4. The CDR3 runs 16 residues. CDR3 DNA: TGTGCCAGCTACGACAGGGGGTTCTCTGGGGCCAACGTCCTGACTTTC. It codes for CASYDRGFSGANVLTF.

The gene calls are TRBV5-8 and TRBJ2-1; D ambiguous. Germline values: CDR1 SGHTS, CDR2 YDEGEE. Trimming took off 3 bases at V and 7 bases at J, with 8 bases between the two ends. The CDR3 loop spans 12 amino acids. CDR3 protein: CASSSRRNEQFF. CDR3 nucleotide sequence: TGTGCCAGCAGCTCCCGCCGGAATGAGCAGTTCTTC.

V usage is TRBV11-3 and J usage is TRBJ2-3, with TRBD2 identical over 7 bases. J gave up 1 base and V 5 bases, and 6 bases lay outside the gene matches. There are 15 residues in the CDR3. CDR1 is SGHNT and CDR2 is YENEEA in the germline V gene. CDR3 in DNA: TGTGCCAGCAGCCCAACTCGGGGGGGCACAGATACGCAGTATTTT. Translation gives CASSPTRGGTDTQYF.

The chain recombines TRBV7-6 with TRBJ2-2; 9 bases are a match to TRBD1. V was pared by 2 bases and J by 5 bases, with 9 bases of the junction left unmatched. Looked up from germline, CDR1 is SGHVS and CDR2 is FNYEAQ. The CDR3 contains 17 residues. Here the CDR3 DNA reads TGTGCCAGCAGCTTATTCCCCGGGACAGGGTATACCGGGGAGCTGTTTTTT. Translating gives CASSLFPGTGYTGELFF.

The table lists this clone with a few counts. The V gene is TRBV4-1, the J gene TRBJ1-5, with D tentatively TRBD1 (6 bases). The CDR3 is 16 residues long. CDR1 and CDR2 (germline): MGHRA, YSYEKL. V was cut by 0 bases and J by 5 bases, with 14 bases left in between. CDR3 in amino acids: CASSQDGGQGYQPQHF. CDR3 nucleotide sequence: TGCGCCAGCAGCCAAGACGGCGGTCAGGGGTATCAGCCCCAGCATTTT.